These 8 T cell receptor beta chains were all obtained from the same sample, sequenced in a study of shared clonotypes between healthy human individuals. Naive CD8 cells were CD45RO-negative, positively selected for CCR7, excluding terminally differentiated effector memory CD45RA+ cells. Sequenced by immunoSEQ multiplex PCR; TCRdb stores in-frame clones only, minus some. The data hold about 700,000 clones, with about 90% observed a single time. Specimen: naive CD8+ T cells sorted from blood. These receptors came from a man in his thirties or forties in good health.

This clone was observed a single time. The chain employs TRBV5-6 and TRBJ2-7, with D tentatively TRBD2 (5 bases). Trimming pared 4 bases from V and 2 bases from J, leaving 25 bases between. There are 18 residues in the CDR3. CDR1 and CDR2 from the germline V gene are SGHDT and YYEEEE. CDR3 amino acids: CASSPPPGGAQDPYEQYF. In nucleotides, the CDR3 is TGTGCCAGCAGCCCACCCCCCGGAGGAGCGCAGGACCCCTACGAGCAGTACTTC.

V gene TRBV4-2 combines with J gene TRBJ1-2; tentative D call: TRBD1 (5 bases). The CDR3 length is 12 residues. Trimming cost V 1 base and J 8 bases, with 8 bases left between them. Germline CDR1 LGHNA, CDR2 YNFKEQ. CDR3 coding DNA: TGTGCCAGCAGCCAAGGGGGGAGCGGCTACACCTTC. Its protein product is CASSQGGSGYTF.

The chain couples TRBV2 to TRBJ2-7; 8 nucleotides align to TRBD1. V lost 6 bases, J lost 3 bases, and 10 bases stayed unmatched. The germline CDR1 and CDR2 sequences are SNHLY and FYNNEI. The CDR3 runs to 15 residues. The CDR3 DNA reads as TGTGCCAGCAGGTTGGGGTCCGGACAGGGCTACGAGCAGTACTTC. The encoded protein is CASRLGSGQGYEQYF.

The chain recombines TRBV7-9 with TRBJ2-1; TRBD2 aligns across 13 bases. This CDR3 comprises 15 residues. Germline V lookup: CDR1 SEHNR, CDR2 FQNEAQ (reference sequence). V trimming: 4 bases; J trimming: 9 bases; junction bases outside the gene matches: 6. CDR3 coding DNA: TGTGCCAGCAGCTCCGGGACTAGCGGGGACCTTGAGCAGTTCTTC. It translates to CASSSGTSGDLEQFF.

The chain uses TRBV5-1 and TRBJ2-5; 9 nucleotides agree with TRBD1. With V trimmed by 0 bases and J by 2 bases, 8 bases remained unmatched. Germline V lookup: CDR1 SGHRS, CDR2 YFSETQ. There are 17 residues in the CDR3. The CDR3 protein is CASSLGLTGGLQETQYF. The CDR3 region has the DNA TGCGCCAGCAGCTTGGGACTCACAGGGGGCTTACAAGAGACCCAGTACTTC.

This chain joins TRBV7-9 and TRBJ2-7; D is unclear. CDR1 and CDR2 from the germline V gene are SEHNR and FQNEAQ (reference sequence). This CDR3 contains 11 residues. The V gene lost 5 bases and the J gene lost 3 bases, with 5 bases spanning the gap. The CDR3 is CASSMDYEQYF. CDR3 sequence (DNA): TGTGCCAGCAGCATGGACTACGAGCAGTACTTC.

The rearrangement joins TRBV4-1 to TRBJ2-3, with D unclear. Trimming removed 1 base at V and 2 bases at J, with 7 bases between. Germline lookup yields CDR1 MGHRA and CDR2 YSYEKL. The CDR3 has 14 amino acids. For the CDR3, the DNA is TGCGCCAGCAGCCAAGTCCCCTTCACAGATACGCAGTATTTT. It is translated as CASSQVPFTDTQYF.

This sequence joins TRBV5-5 and TRBJ1-1; no clear D. V lost 4 bases and J lost 6, with 13 bases in between. The CDR3 is made up of 13 amino acids. Germline V gene lookup returns CDR1 SGHKS and CDR2 YYEKEE (reference sequence). In DNA form, the CDR3 reads TGTGCCAGCAGCAGAACATCTCCCCCTGAAGCTTTCTTT. The encoded protein is CASSRTSPPEAFF.